What follows are 2 T cell receptor beta chains derived from one specimen sequenced in a study of a mutant IDH1 vaccine in newly diagnosed glioma. Described time point: baseline, week 1 (first vaccination visit). Stated treatment: pre-vaccination baseline after standard-of-care therapy. This table comes from immunoSEQ multiplex PCR, and its TCRdb copy is limited to in-frame clones, with some not included. The sample has roughly 84,000 clones, over 70% seen once. The sequencing here drew on PBMCs, taken from a glioma patient treated with radiotherapy, temozolomide or both. These receptors were collected from a man aged 35 to 55 with glioma. Some clones in this sample may be carry-over from other donors' samples.

The chain is built from TRBV5-3 and TRBJ1-1; D not resolved. TRBV5-3 is classed as an ORF, of uncertain function. Trimming pared 1 base from V and 2 bases from J, leaving 9 bases between. The CDR3 covers 14 residues. As DNA, the CDR3 is TGTGCCAGAAGCTTGTGTAACTCTAACACTGAAGCTTTCTTT. Translated, it gives CARSLCNSNTEAFF.

The V gene is TRBV6-1, the J gene TRBJ2-7; possible D gene TRBD2, 5 bases. The germline V and J ends were trimmed by 1 base and 3 bases, with 7 bases remaining between them. The CDR3 spans 13 residues. The germline CDR1 and CDR2 sequences are MNHNS and SASEGT. The CDR3 bases are TGTGCCAGCAGTGAAGGGACTGACTACGAGCAGTACTTC. As protein: CASSEGTDYEQYF.